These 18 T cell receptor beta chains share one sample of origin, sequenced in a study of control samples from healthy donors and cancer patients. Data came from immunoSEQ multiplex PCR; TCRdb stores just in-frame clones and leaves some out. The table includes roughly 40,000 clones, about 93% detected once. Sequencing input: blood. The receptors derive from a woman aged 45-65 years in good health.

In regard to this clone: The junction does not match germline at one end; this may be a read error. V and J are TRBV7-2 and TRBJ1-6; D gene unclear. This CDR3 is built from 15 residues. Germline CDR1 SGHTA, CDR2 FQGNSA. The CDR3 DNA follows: TGTGCCAGCAGCCCATCCCCCGGACGGAATTCACCTCTCCACTTT. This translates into CASSPSPGRNSPLHF.

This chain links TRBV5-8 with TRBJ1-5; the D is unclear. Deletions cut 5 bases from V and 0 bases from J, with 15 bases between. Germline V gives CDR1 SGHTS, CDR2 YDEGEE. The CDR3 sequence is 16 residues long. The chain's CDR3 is CASRLGPESSNQPQHF. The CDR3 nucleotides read TGTGCCAGCAGACTGGGTCCGGAGAGTAGCAATCAGCCCCAGCATTTT.

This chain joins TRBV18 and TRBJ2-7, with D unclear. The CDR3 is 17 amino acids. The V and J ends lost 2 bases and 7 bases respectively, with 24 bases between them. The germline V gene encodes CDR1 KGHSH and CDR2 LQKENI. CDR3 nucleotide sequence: TGTGCCAGCTCACCATTACTGTCCGATTTCGATCCCAGAGAGCAGTACTTC. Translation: CASSPLLSDFDPREQYF.

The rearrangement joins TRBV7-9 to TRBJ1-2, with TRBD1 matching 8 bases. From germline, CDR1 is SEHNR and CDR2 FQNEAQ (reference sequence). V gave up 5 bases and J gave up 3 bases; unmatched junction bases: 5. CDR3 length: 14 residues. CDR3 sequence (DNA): TGTGCCAGCAGCGCGGACAGGGAATACTATGGCTACACCTTC. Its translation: CASSADREYYGYTF.

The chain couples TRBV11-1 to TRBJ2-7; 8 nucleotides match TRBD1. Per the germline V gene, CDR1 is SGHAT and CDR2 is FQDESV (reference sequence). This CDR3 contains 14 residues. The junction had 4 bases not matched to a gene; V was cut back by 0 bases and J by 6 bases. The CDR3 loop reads CASSLAGTGSEQYF. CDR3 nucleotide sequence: TGTGCCAGCAGCTTAGCGGGGACAGGCTCCGAGCAGTACTTC.

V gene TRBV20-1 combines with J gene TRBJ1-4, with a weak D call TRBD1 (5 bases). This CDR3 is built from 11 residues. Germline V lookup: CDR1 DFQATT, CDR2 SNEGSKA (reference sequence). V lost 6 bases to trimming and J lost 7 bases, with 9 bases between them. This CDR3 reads CSAGQGEKLFF. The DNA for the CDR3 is TGCAGTGCCGGACAAGGTGAAAAACTGTTTTTT.

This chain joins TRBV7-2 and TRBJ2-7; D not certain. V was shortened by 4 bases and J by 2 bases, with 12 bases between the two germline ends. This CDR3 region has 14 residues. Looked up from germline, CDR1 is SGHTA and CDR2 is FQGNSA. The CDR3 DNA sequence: TGTGCCAGCAGCTCCCGGCGACGAGCCTACGAGCAGTACTTC. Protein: CASSSRRRAYEQYF.

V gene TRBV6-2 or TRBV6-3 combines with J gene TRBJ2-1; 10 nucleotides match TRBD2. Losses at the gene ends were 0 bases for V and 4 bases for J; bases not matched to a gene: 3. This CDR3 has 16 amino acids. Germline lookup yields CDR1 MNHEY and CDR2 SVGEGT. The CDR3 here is CASSYSLAGDYNEQFF. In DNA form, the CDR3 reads TGTGCCAGCAGTTACTCGCTAGCGGGAGATTACAATGAGCAGTTCTTC.

This CDR3 reads CASSRDAEAFF. DNA for the CDR3: TGTGCCAGCAGCCGGGATGCTGAAGCTTTCTTT. This chain joins TRBV6-6 and TRBJ1-1; D not certain. V was trimmed by 6 bases and J by 6 bases, leaving 8 bases between them. CDR3 length: 11 amino acids. CDR1 and CDR2 (germline): MNHNY, SVGAGI (reference sequence).

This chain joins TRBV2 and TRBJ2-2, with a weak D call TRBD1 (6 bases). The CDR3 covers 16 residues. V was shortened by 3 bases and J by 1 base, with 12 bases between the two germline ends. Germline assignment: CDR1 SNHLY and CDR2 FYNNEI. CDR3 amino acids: CASSDWGHGNTGELFF. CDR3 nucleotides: TGTGCCAGCAGTGACTGGGGGCACGGGAACACCGGGGAGCTGTTTTTT. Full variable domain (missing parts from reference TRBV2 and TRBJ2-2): EPEVTQTPSHQVTQMGQEVILRCVPISNHLYFYWYRQILGQKVEFLVSFYNNEISEKSEIFDDQFSVERPDGSNFTLKIRSTKLEDSAMYFCASSDWGHGNTGELFFGEGSRLTVL.

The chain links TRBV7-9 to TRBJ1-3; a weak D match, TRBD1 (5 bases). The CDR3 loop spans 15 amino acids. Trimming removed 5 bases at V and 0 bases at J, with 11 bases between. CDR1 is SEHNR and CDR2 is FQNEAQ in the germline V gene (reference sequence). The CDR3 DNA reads TGTGCCAGCAGCCCGGTGGGGACCTCTGGAAACACCATATATTTT. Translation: CASSPVGTSGNTIYF.

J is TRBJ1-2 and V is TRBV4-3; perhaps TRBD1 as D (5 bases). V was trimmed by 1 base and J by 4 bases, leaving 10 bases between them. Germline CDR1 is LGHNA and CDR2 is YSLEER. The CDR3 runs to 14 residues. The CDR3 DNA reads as TGCGCCAGCAGCCAAGGTGGGGACCTCTATGGCTACACCTTC. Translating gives CASSQGGDLYGYTF.

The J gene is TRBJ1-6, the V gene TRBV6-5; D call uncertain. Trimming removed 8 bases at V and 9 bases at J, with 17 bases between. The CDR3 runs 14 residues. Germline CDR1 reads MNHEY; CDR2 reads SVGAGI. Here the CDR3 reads CASAPGRVGSPLHF. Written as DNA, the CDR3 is TGTGCCAGCGCCCCGGGGAGGGTCGGTTCACCCCTCCACTTT.

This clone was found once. CDR3: CASTTGLGGYTF. The CDR3 DNA is TGTGCCAGCACGACAGGGTTGGGTGGCTACACCTTC. V usage is TRBV5-8 and J usage is TRBJ1-2; 7 nucleotides match TRBD1. This CDR3 has 12 residues. The germline CDR1 and CDR2 sequences are SGHTS and YDEGEE. J lost 7 bases, V lost 6 bases, and 6 bases had no gene match. The variable domain in full, completed from reference TRBV5-8 and TRBJ1-2, reads EAGVTQSPTHLIKTRGQQATLRCSPISGHTSVYWYQQALGLGLQFLLWYDEGEERNRGNFPPRFSGRQFPNYSSELNVNALELEDSALYLCASTTGLGGYTFGSGTRLTVV.

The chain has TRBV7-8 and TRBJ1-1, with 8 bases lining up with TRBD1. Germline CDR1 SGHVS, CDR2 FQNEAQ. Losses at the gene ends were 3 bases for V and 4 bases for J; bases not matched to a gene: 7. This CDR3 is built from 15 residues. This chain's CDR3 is CASSFTGTGGTEAFF. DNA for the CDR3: TGTGCCAGCAGCTTTACCGGGACAGGAGGCACTGAAGCTTTCTTT.

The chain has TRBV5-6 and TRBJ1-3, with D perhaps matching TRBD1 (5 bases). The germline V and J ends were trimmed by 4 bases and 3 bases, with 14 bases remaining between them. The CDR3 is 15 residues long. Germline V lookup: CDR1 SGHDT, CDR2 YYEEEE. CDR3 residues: CASSLPTGGGNTIYF. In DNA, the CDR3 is TGTGCCAGCAGCCTCCCGACGGGGGGTGGAAACACCATATATTTT.

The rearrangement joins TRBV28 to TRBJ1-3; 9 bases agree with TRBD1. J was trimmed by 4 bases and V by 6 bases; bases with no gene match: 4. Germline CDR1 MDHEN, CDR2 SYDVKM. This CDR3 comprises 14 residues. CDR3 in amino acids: CASRWTGAGNTIYF. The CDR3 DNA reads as TGTGCCAGCAGGTGGACAGGGGCAGGAAACACCATATATTTT.

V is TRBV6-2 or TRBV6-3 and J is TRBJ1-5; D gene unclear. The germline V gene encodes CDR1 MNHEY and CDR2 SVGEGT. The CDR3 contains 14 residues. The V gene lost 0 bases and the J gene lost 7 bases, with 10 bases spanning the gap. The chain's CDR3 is CASSYSGGSQPQHF. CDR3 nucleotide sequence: TGTGCCAGCAGTTACTCTGGCGGGTCGCAGCCCCAGCATTTT.